Following are 8 T cell receptor beta chains from one sample sequenced in a study of blood T cells in healthy people across ages. Through a sample-barcoded 5' primer and a J-beta primer mix, a second PCR was run for roughly 6 to 12 cycles. TCRdb redid the calling of the 5' RACE reads with MiXCR, one entry per CDR3 protein. The sample shows about 1,500,000 distinct CDR3 sequences, roughly 40% of them seen only once. The material sequenced was blood. All receptors come from a woman younger than 35 in good health.

This clonotype was counted once. This rearrangement joins TRBV6-6 to TRBJ2-1; 12 bases fit TRBD2. The length of the CDR3 is 16 residues. Unmatched junction bases numbered 10, after V lost 4 bases and J lost 9 bases. Germline V gene data show CDR1 as MNHNY and CDR2 as SVGAGI (reference sequence). CDR3 protein: CASSLYLAGGPSEQFF. CDR3 coding DNA: TGTGCCAGCAGTTTGTACCTAGCGGGAGGGCCAAGTGAGCAGTTCTTC.

This clonotype came up a few times. The gene calls are TRBV9 and TRBJ2-5; D ambiguous. Looked up from germline, CDR1 is SGDLS and CDR2 is YYNGEE. Trimming left V 3 bases short and J 2 bases short, with 5 bases between. The CDR3 is made up of 12 amino acids. The CDR3 DNA reads as TGTGCCAGCAGCGGGGAACAAGAGACCCAGTACTTC. This translates into CASSGEQETQYF.

The chain combines TRBV3-1 with TRBJ2-3; D perhaps matches TRBD2 (5 bases). V was pared by 0 bases and J by 8 bases, with 9 bases between. Germline V gene lookup returns CDR1 LGHDT and CDR2 YNNKEL (reference sequence). The CDR3 is 13 residues long. CDR3 in amino acids: CASSQEGEGTQYF. As DNA, the CDR3 is TGTGCCAGCAGCCAAGAGGGAGAGGGTACGCAGTATTTT.

The chain uses TRBV18 and TRBJ2-1; TRBD2 is a possible D gene (5 bases). This CDR3 is 13 amino acids long. The germline V gene has CDR1 KGHSH and CDR2 LQKENI. The V end was cut by 5 bases, the J end by 7 bases, with 12 bases between. The CDR3 DNA reads TGTGCCAGCTCATTACTAGTGCGTAATGAGCAGTTCTTC. Protein sequence: CASSLLVRNEQFF.

The chain uses TRBV7-2 and TRBJ2-1, with 7 bases identical to TRBD1. V lost 5 bases to trimming and J lost 0 bases; unmatched junction nucleotides: 10. Germline V CDR1 and CDR2: SGHTA, FQGNSA. The CDR3 runs 17 residues. The CDR3 reads CASSLGTVMSSYNEQFF. As DNA, the CDR3 is TGTGCCAGCAGCCTCGGGACAGTTATGAGCTCCTACAATGAGCAGTTCTTC.

This sequence joins TRBV27 and TRBJ2-3; D is unresolved. The V end was cut by 3 bases, the J end by 2 bases, with 12 bases between. The CDR3 extends over 15 amino acids. Germline V gene data show CDR1 as MNHEY and CDR2 as SMNVEV (reference sequence). CDR3 in amino acids: CASSFQASPTDTQYF. As DNA, the CDR3 is TGTGCCAGCAGTTTCCAGGCGAGCCCCACAGATACGCAGTATTTT.

The chain uses TRBV30 and TRBJ2-1; no clear D. V lost 0 bases and J lost 5, with 11 bases in between. The CDR3 is 14 residues long. In germline, CDR1 is GTSNPN, CDR2 SVGIG (reference sequence). DNA of the CDR3: TGTGCCTGGAGTGTAGTTGGTTTAAACAATGAGCAGTTCTTC. Residues: CAWSVVGLNNEQFF.

This clonotype showed up just a few times. The chain employs TRBV20-1 and TRBJ1-6, with no clear D. This CDR3 comprises 14 residues. The V and J ends lost 2 bases and 5 bases respectively, with 10 bases between them. Germline CDR1 DFQATT, CDR2 SNEGSKA (reference sequence). CDR3 bases: TGCAGTGCTAGAAAGGACGGGAATAATTCACCCCTCCACTTT. This translates into CSARKDGNNSPLHF.